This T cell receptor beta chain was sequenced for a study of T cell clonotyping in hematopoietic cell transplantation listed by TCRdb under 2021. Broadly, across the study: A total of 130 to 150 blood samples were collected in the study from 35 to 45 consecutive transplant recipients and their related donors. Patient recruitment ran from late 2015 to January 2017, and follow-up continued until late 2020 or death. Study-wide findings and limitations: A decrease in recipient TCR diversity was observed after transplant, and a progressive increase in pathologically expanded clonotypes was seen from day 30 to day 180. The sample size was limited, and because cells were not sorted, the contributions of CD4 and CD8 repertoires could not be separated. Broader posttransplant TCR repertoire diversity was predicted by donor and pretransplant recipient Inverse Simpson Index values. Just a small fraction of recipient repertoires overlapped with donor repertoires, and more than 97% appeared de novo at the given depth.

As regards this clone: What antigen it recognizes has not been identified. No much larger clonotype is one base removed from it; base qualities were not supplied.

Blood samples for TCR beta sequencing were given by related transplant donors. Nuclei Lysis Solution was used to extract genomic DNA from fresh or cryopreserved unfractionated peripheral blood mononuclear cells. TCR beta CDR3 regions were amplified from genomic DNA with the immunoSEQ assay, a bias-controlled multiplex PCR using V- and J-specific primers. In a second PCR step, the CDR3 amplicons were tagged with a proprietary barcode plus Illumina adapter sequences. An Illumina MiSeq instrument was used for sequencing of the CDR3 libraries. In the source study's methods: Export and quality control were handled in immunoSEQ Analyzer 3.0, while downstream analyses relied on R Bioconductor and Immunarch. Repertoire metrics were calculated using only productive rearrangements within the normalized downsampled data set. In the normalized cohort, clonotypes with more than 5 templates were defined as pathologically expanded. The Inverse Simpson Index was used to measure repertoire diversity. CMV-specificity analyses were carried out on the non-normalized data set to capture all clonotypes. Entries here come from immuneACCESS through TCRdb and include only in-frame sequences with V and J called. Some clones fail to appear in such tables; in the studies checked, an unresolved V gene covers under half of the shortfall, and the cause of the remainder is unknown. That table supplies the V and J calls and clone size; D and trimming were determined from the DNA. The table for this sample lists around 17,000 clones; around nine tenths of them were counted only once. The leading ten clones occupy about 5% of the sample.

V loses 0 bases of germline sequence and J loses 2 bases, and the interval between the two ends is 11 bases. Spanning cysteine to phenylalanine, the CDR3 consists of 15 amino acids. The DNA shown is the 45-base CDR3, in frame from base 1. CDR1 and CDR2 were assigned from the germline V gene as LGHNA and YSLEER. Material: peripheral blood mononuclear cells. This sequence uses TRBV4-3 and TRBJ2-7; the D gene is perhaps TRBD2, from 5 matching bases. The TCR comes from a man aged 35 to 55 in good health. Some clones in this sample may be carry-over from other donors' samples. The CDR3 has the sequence CASSQEIGLTYEQYF. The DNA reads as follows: TGCGCCAGCAGCCAAGAGATAGGACTTACCTACGAGCAGTACTTC.